The 5 T cell receptor beta chains in this list originate from one sample, sequenced in a study of human T cells and chemical hapten exposure (dated by TCRdb to the early 2020s). Library preparation employed RACE. The sample was run on a NextSeq 500. TCRdb reprocessed the public reads (quality trimming at Q25 with fastp, clone calling with MiXCR) and kept in-frame beta chains. Rows merge per CDR3 protein into single entries with the most common DNA and genes. The sample includes roughly 62,000 distinct CDR3 sequences, with 9.5% to 15% observed a single time. The ten biggest clones cover 2% to 2.5% of the sample. This specimen's time point label, interpreted: patch test 3, about 24 weeks after DPC sensitization. Explained via the paper, the treatment or condition label denotes: therapeutic diphenylcyclopropenone sensitization with weekly scalp DPC. The input for sequencing was whole blood, taken in connection with sensitization to the hapten diphenylcyclopropenone (DPC). These TCRs come from a man aged 25-45 years with alopecia areata. Some clones in this sample may be carry-over from other donors' samples.

Of note for this clonotype: The conserved phenylalanine or tryptophan is not found at the CDR3 terminus, so this likely reflects a read error. The gene calls are TRBV19 and TRBJ2-1; TRBD2 matches at 8 bases. This CDR3 comprises 15 residues. In germline, CDR1 is LNHDA, CDR2 SQIVND (reference sequence). J was trimmed by 6 bases and V by 1 base; bases with no gene match: 5. This CDR3 reads CASSIGGTSRNEQFY. CDR3 bases: TGTGCCAGTAGTATAGGGGGGACTAGTCGCAATGAGCAGTTCTAC.

This clonotype was seen a few times. The chain has TRBV30 and TRBJ2-2; D gene uncertain. CDR1 is GTSNPN and CDR2 is SVGIG in the germline V gene (reference sequence). V was pared by 0 bases and J by 7 bases, with 6 bases between. There are 12 residues in the CDR3. This CDR3 is CAWSVRVGELFF. The CDR3 DNA follows: TGTGCCTGGAGTGTACGCGTCGGGGAGCTGTTTTTT.

J is TRBJ2-7 and V is TRBV9; 10 bases line up with TRBD1. V lost 2 bases and J lost 6; bases outside the gene matches: 5. This CDR3 is built from 14 residues. Per the germline V gene, CDR1 is SGDLS and CDR2 is YYNGEE. The CDR3 DNA follows: TGTGCCAGCAGCGTCGCCGGGACAGGGGCCGAGCAGTACTTC. Translated: CASSVAGTGAEQYF.

This clonotype was counted between two and nine times. CDR3 bases: TGTGCCAGCAGCGGATCACAATTTCGAAGCAATCAGCCCCAGCATTTT. This sequence encodes CASSGSQFRSNQPQHF. The chain uses TRBV6-6 and TRBJ1-5, with no clear D. Germline-derived CDR1 and CDR2 are MNHNY and SVGAGI (reference sequence). CDR3 length equals 16 residues. Between the trimmed V and J ends, which lost 6 bases and 1 base, there was a span of 16 bases.

The chain has TRBV5-4 and TRBJ2-7; 9 positions match TRBD1. The junction had 4 bases not matched to a gene; V was cut back by 3 bases and J by 3 bases. Looked up from germline, CDR1 is SGHNT and CDR2 is YYREEE (reference sequence). This CDR3 has 14 residues. CDR3 DNA: TGTGCCAGCAGCTCGGGACAGGGAGACTACGAGCAGTACTTC. Translation: CASSSGQGDYEQYF.